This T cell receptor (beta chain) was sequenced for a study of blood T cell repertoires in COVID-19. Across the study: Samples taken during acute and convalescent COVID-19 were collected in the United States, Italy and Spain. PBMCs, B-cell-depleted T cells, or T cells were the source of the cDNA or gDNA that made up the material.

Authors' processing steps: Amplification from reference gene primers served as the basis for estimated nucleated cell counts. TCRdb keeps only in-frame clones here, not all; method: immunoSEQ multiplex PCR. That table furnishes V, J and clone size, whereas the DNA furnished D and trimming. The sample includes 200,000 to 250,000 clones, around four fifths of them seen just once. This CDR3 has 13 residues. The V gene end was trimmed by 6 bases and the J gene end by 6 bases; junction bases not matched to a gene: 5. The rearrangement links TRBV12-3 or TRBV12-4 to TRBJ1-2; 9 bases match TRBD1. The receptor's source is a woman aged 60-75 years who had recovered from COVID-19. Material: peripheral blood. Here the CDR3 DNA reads TGTGCCAGCAGAGGGACAGGGTATGATGGCTACACCTTC. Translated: CASRGTGYDGYTF.